This TCR beta chain was sequenced in a study of Graves' ophthalmopathy and Graves' hyperthyroidism (dated by TCRdb to about 2018). Study-level background: Peripheral blood was collected before any treatment was given, at the time of initial diagnosis. The study used signatures of the TCR beta repertoire to tell Graves' ophthalmopathy apart from Graves' hyperthyroidism and to predict which patients would progress to ophthalmopathy. T-cell repertoires of thyroid tissue and blood were compared in several hyperthyroidism patients. The approximately 100 discovery patients were randomly divided into training and test sets at a 7:3 ratio. In total, 135 blood samples were TCR-sequenced: 40 to 45 ophthalmopathy, some 75 hyperthyroidism and some 17 hyperthyroidism-to-ophthalmopathy patients. To explore V-J signatures distinguishing ophthalmopathy from hyperthyroidism, a discovery set of around 100 patients (fewer than 45 ophthalmopathy, some 57 stable hyperthyroidism) was enrolled. Following sampling, methimazole starting at 30 mg daily was administered to hyperthyroidism patients, and high-dose intravenous methylprednisolone was administered to ophthalmopathy patients. An independent validation cohort was composed of roughly 19 hyperthyroidism patients and over 15 patients who later progressed from hyperthyroidism to ophthalmopathy. Here is what the overall study found, with its caveats: Most of the expanded thyroid clonotypes with a frequency above 0.001 were also detected in blood, and it was suggested that the thyroid immune response may be reflected by blood repertoires. In validation, the model predicted ophthalmopathy progression with 55% to 71% sensitivity and about 73% specificity; some 13 predicted patients were CT-confirmed with GO in a median of about 6.1 months. No statistical method was used to set the sample size in advance, and the investigators knew which group each participant was assigned to. In cross-validation, the 13-signature model distinguished ophthalmopathy from stable hyperthyroidism with less than 90% sensitivity and about 81% specificity, while in the test set the corresponding values were about 79% and 69%.

The germline V gene sets CDR1 to MNHEY and CDR2 to SVGEGT. Germline trimming: 7 bases from V, 1 base from J; junction bases outside gene matches: 4. Including the terminal cysteine and phenylalanine, the CDR3 comprises 14 residues. Only the CDR3 DNA is retained, 42 bases long and in frame from the first base. Note on this clonotype: Its antigen remains unidentified. No base quality information exists; no much larger clone differs at one position.

The ophthalmopathy patients had moderately to severely active disease, with a Clinical Activity Score of 3 or higher, a NOSPECS grade of 4 or higher, and a disease duration of less than 3 months. Patients were excluded if they had other autoimmune diseases, uncontrolled infections, pregnancy or lactation. Diagnosis was based on clinical symptoms, serum thyroxine, TRAb, thyroid ultrasound and orbital computed tomography. Using Ficoll-Paque density gradient centrifugation, PBMCs were isolated from 9.5 to 10 ml of fresh peripheral blood. Total RNA was extracted with Trizol reagent and quality-checked on an Agilent 2100 Bioanalyzer. For repertoire sequencing, the TCR beta CDR3 regions were amplified from RNA transcripts. HTBI primers and the Qiagen OneStep RT-PCR kit were used in a first-round RT-PCR, which was followed by a second-round multiplex PCR, size selection and purification. Sequencing of the libraries was carried out on an Illumina HiSeq2000 in paired-end mode with 100 bp reads. For the original study's pipeline: Reads were processed with SOAPnuke, discarding reads with adapters, uncalled bases, mean Phred below 15, or no exact constant-primer or identifier match. COPE v1.2.5 was used to merge high-quality paired reads. Each unique nucleotide sequence was defined as a clonotype, and clonotypes were aligned to IMGT TRB V, D and J references with MiTCR v1.1. Analysis was restricted to V-J combinations with a frequency above 0.0001, which covered 98% to 99.2% of repertoires. For each V-J combination, a TCR clonal expansion and chaos score was defined as the ratio of F50 clonal expansion to chaos observed in the TCRdist matrix. Welch's t-statistics and random forest were used to reduce the features to approximately 13 V-J combinations, which were then used as input to a naive Bayes classifier. Thyroid-blood repertoire similarity was quantified with the Morisita-Horn index. TCRdb cleaned the public reads at Q25 with fastp, built clones with MiXCR and kept in-frame beta chains. A single entry per CDR3 protein holds the most common genes and DNA from its merged rows. TCRdb's processing, not the study's, gives the V and J calls here. This sample holds under 250,000 distinct CDR3 sequences; 20% to 25% were observed only once. 35% to 55% of the sample goes to the ten largest clones.

This receptor chain uses TRBV6-2 or TRBV6-3 and TRBJ2-7; TRBD1 matches 10 bases in the middle. The sequence derives from a woman aged 50 to 60 with Graves' ophthalmopathy. Donor details come from another sample of the same person, matched by shared clones. Sequenced material: peripheral blood. For the CDR3, the sequence is CASISGQGSYEQYF. The DNA sequence is as follows: TGTGCCAGCATTTCGGGACAGGGGTCCTACGAGCAGTACTTC.